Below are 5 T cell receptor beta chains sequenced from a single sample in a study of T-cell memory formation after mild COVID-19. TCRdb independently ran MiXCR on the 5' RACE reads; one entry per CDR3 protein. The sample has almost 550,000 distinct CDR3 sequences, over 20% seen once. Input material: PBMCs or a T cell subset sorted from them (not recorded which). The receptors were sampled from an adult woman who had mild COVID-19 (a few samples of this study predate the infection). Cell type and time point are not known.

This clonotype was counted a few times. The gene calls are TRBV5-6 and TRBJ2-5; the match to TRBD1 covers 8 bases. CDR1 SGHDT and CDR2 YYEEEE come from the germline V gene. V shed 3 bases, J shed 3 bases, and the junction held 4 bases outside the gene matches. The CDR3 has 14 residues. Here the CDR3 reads CASSYGQGEETQYF. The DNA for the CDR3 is TGTGCCAGCAGCTATGGACAGGGTGAAGAGACCCAGTACTTC. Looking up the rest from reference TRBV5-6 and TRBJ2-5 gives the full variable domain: DAGVTQSPTHLIKTRGQQVTLRCSPKSGHDTVSWYQQALGQGPQFIFQYYEEEERQRGNFPDRFSGHQFPNYSSELNVNALLLGDSALYLCASSYGQGEETQYFGPGTRLLVL.

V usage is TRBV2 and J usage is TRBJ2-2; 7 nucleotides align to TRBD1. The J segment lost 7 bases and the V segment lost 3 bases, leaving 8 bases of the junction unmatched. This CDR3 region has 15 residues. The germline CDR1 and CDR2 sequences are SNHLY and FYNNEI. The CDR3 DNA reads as TGTGCCAGCAGTGAGTTAGGGGGCAAGGACGGGGAGCTGTTTTTT. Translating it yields CASSELGGKDGELFF. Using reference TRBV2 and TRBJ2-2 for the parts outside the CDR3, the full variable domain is EPEVTQTPSHQVTQMGQEVILRCVPISNHLYFYWYRQILGQKVEFLVSFYNNEISEKSEIFDDQFSVERPDGSNFTLKIRSTKLEDSAMYFCASSELGGKDGELFFGEGSRLTVL.

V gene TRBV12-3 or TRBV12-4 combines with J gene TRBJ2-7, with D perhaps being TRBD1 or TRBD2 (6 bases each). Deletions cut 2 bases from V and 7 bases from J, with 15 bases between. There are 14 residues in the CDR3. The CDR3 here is CASSLRWGAGEQYF. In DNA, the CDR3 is TGTGCCAGCAGTTTACGGTGGGGGGCCGGGGAGCAGTACTTC.

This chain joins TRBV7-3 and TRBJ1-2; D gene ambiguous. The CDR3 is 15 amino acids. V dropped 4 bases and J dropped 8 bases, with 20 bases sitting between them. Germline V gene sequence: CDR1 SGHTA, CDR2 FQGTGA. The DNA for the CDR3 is TGTGCCAGCAGCTCCAGTGGCACAAGTGGCGGGGGCTACACCTTC. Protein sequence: CASSSSGTSGGGYTF.

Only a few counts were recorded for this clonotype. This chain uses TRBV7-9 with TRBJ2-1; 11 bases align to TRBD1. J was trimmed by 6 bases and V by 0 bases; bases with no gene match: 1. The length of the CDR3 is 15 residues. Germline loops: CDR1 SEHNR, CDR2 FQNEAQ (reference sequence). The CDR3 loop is CASSLAGQGVNEQFF. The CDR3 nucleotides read TGTGCCAGCAGCTTAGCGGGACAGGGGGTCAATGAGCAGTTCTTC.